This T cell receptor beta chain derives from a study of cytomegalovirus exposure and HLA in healthy donors. Study-level findings and limits: Some segments of the V type, notably TRBV6-2 and TRBV6-3, were excluded as indistinguishable.

There are 15 residues in the CDR3. Germline V gives CDR1 SGHTA, CDR2 FQGNSA. V shed 6 bases, J shed 0 bases, and the junction held 8 bases outside the gene matches. The PCR was carried out with 60 Vbeta primers and 13 Jbeta primers. Clones were sequenced by immunoSEQ multiplex PCR, and TCRdb holds only the in-frame ones, with some missing. This sample's table reports about 32,000 clones. Comments on this clone: The antigen is undetermined.

The receptor was derived from a female donor in good health and CMV-seronegative. The chain joins TRBV7-2 to TRBJ2-7, with TRBD2 matching over 7 bases. The specimen was PBMCs. CDR3 sequence (DNA): TGTGCCAGCAGTAGATTGCGGGGGAGCTCCTACGAGCAGTACTTC. This codes for CASSRLRGSSYEQYF.